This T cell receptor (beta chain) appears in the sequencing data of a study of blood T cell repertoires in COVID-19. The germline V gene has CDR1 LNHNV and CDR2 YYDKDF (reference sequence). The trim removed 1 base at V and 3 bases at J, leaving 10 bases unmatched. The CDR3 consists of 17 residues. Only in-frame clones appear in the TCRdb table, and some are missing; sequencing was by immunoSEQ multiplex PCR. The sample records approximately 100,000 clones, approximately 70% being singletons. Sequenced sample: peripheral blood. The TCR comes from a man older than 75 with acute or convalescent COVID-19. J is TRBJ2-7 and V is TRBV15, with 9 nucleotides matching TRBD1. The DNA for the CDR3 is TGTGCCACCAGCAGAGGAAGGGGTACAGGGGGCCACTACGAGCAGTACTTC. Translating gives CATSRGRGTGGHYEQYF.